The 3 T cell receptor beta chains below come from one sample, sequenced in a study of T-cell memory formation after mild COVID-19 (dated by TCRdb to the early 2020s). The method behind the library was 5' RACE. Sequencing instrument: Illumina NovaSeq 6000. In-frame beta chains were kept once TCRdb had trimmed the public reads at Q25 with fastp and called clones with MiXCR. Under each unique CDR3 protein, matching rows form one entry showing the most common genes and DNA. The sample data list some 130,000 distinct CDR3 sequences, and about 17% of these were observed just once. The ten largest clonotypes hold around 13% of the sample. The sample was PBMCs or a T cell subset sorted from them (not recorded which). The receptors come from an adult woman who had mild COVID-19 (a few samples of this study predate the infection). The sample titles of this study are shuffled in the database, so cell type and time point are left out; the donor was told from shared clones.

There are a few counts of this clonotype. The chain couples TRBV7-8 to TRBJ2-6; 8 bases agree with TRBD1. The trim removed 7 bases at V and 2 bases at J, leaving 13 bases unmatched. From germline, CDR1 is SGHVS and CDR2 FQNEAQ. The CDR3 is 18 amino acids. CDR3 DNA sequence: TGTGCCAGCAAAGGACAGGGCCGAACCGGGGCTGGGGCCAACGTCCTGACTTTC. Translating gives CASKGQGRTGAGANVLTF.

This chain joins TRBV5-1 and TRBJ2-3; TRBD2 matches 8 bases. The CDR3 has 16 residues. Germline V gene data show CDR1 as SGHRS and CDR2 as YFSETQ. V gave up 2 bases and J gave up 0 bases; unmatched junction bases: 5. CDR3 nucleotides: TGCGCCAGCAGCTTCGGCGGGACTAGAAGCACAGATACGCAGTATTTT. Amino acids: CASSFGGTRSTDTQYF.

This clonotype was detected a few times. The genes are TRBV5-6 and TRBJ1-6; 9 bases line up with TRBD1. V dropped 4 bases and J dropped 10; count of bases not matched to a gene: 9. The CDR3 runs 15 residues. The germline V gene encodes CDR1 SGHDT and CDR2 YYEEEE. CDR3 sequence: CASSARGQGGSPLHF. The CDR3 coding sequence is TGTGCCAGCAGCGCGAGGGGACAGGGTGGATCACCCCTCCACTTT. The whole variable domain, filled in from reference TRBV5-6 and TRBJ1-6, reads DAGVTQSPTHLIKTRGQQVTLRCSPKSGHDTVSWYQQALGQGPQFIFQYYEEEERQRGNFPDRFSGHQFPNYSSELNVNALLLGDSALYLCASSARGQGGSPLHFGNGTRLTVT.